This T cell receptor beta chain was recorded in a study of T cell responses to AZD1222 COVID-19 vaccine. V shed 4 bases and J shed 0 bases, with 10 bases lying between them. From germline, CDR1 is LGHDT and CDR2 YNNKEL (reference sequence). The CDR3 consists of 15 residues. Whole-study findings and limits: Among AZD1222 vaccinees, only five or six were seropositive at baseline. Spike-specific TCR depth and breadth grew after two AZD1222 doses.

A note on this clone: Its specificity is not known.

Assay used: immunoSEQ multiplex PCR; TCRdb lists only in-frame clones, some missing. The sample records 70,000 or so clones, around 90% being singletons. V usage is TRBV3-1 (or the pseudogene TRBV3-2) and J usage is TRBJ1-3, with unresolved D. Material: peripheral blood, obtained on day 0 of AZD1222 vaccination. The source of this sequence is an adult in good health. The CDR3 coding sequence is TGTGCCAGCAGCCCATCTGTGGGCTCTGGAAACACCATATATTTT. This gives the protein CASSPSVGSGNTIYF.